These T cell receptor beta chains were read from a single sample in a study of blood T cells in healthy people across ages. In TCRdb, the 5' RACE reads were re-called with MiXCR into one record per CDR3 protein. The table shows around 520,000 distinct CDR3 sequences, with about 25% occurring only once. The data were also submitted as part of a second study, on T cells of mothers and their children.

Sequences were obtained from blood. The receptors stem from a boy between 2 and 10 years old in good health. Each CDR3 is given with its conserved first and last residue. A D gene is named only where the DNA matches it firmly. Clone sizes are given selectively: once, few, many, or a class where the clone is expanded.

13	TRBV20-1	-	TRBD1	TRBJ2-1	CSASQPGQGLEYF	TGCAGTGCTAGCCAACCGGGACAGGGACTGGAGTACTTC
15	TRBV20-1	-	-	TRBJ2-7	CSASRRRRQDDEQYF	TGCAGTGCTAGTCGGAGGCGGAGACAGGACGACGAGCAGTACTTC
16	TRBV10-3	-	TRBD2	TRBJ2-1	CAIRAGTSGSCNEQFF	TGTGCCATCAGGGCCGGGACTAGCGGCTCCTGCAATGAGCAGTTCTTC
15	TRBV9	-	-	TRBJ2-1	CASSVVTGANNEQFF	TGTGCCAGCAGCGTAGTCACGGGGGCCAACAATGAGCAGTTCTTC
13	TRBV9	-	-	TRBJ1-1	CASSVGVDGEAFF	TGTGCCAGCAGCGTCGGCGTAGACGGCGAAGCTTTCTTT
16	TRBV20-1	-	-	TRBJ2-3	CSAPGLGAGAPDTQYF	TGCAGTGCCCCCGGTCTAGGGGCGGGGGCCCCAGATACGCAGTATTTT
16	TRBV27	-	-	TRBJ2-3	CASSRGQGGVTDTQYF	TGTGCCAGCAGTCGAGGACAGGGAGGGGTCACAGATACGCAGTATTTT
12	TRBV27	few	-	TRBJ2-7	CASSLSAGALLF	TGTGCCAGCAGTTTATCGGCAGGGGCTTTGCTCTTC
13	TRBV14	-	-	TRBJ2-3	CASSLAPRSTQYF	TGTGCCAGCAGCCTCGCCCCCAGGTCCACGCAGTATTTT
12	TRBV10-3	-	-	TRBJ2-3	CAISRTEDTQYF	TGTGCCATCAGCCGGACGGAAGATACGCAGTATTTT
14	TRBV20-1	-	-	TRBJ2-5	CSAPVQGSGETQYF	TGCAGTGCCCCCGTCCAGGGTTCGGGGGAGACCCAGTACTTC
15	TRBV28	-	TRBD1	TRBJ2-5	CASSTGGWRQETQYF	TGTGCCAGCAGTACAGGGGGATGGCGGCAAGAGACCCAGTACTTC
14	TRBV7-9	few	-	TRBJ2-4	CASSYHRGGSIQYF	TGTGCCAGCAGCTACCACAGGGGGGGCAGCATTCAGTACTTC
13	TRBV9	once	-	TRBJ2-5	CASSAGGYETQYF	TGTGCCAGCAGCGCCGGTGGGTATGAGACCCAGTACTTC
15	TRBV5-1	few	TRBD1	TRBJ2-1	CASSFWGQGGNEQFF	TGCGCCAGCAGCTTTTGGGGACAGGGAGGGAATGAGCAGTTCTTC
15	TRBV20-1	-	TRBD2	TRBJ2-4	CSARLAGLAKNIQYF	TGCAGTGCGCGGCTAGCGGGGCTAGCCAAAAACATTCAGTACTTC
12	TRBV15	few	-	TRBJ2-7	CATRGKGYEQYF	TGTGCCACCAGGGGAAAAGGCTACGAGCAGTACTTC
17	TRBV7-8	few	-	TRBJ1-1	CASSFRGRVGKNTEAFF	TGTGCCAGCAGCTTTAGAGGTAGGGTGGGGAAGAACACTGAAGCTTTCTTT
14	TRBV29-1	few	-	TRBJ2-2	CSAVAQLNTGELFF	TGCAGTGCTGTTGCGCAGCTGAACACCGGGGAGCTGTTTTTT
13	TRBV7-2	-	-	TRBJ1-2	CASSSVVWDGYTF	TGTGCCAGCAGCTCAGTCGTATGGGATGGCTACACCTTC
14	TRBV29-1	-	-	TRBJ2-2	CSALGRDHTGELFF	TGCAGCGCCCTGGGGCGGGATCACACCGGGGAGCTGTTTTTT
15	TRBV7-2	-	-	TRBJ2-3	CASSPAPGSTDTQYF	TGTGCCAGCAGCCCAGCCCCAGGCAGCACAGATACGCAGTATTTT
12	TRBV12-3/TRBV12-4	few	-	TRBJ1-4	CASSGANEKLFF	TGTGCCAGCAGTGGGGCAAATGAAAAACTGTTTTTT
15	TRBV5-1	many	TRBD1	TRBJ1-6	CASSPGTGDNSPLHF	TGCGCCAGCAGCCCAGGGACAGGGGATAATTCACCCCTCCACTTT
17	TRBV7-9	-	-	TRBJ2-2	CASSLGRGLANTGELFF	TGTGCCAGCAGCTTAGGCAGGGGCCTCGCGAACACCGGGGAGCTGTTTTTT
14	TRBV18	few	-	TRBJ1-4	CASSPARGETELFF	TGTGCCAGCTCACCAGCCCGGGGGGAGACGGAACTGTTTTTT
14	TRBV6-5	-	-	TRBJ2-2	CASSGEINTGELFF	TGTGCCAGCAGCGGGGAGATAAACACCGGGGAGCTGTTTTTT
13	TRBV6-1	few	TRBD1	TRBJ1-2	CASSETGAGGYTF	TGTGCCAGCAGTGAGACAGGGGCTGGCGGCTACACCTTC
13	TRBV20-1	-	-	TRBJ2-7	CSASTGRWDEQYF	TGCAGTGCTAGCACGGGAAGGTGGGACGAGCAGTACTTC
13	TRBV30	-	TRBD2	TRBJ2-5	CAWSTTSAETQYF	TGTGCCTGGAGTACTACTAGCGCCGAGACCCAGTACTTC
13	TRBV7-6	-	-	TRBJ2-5	CASERRFRETQYF	TGTGCCAGCGAACGAAGGTTTCGGGAGACCCAGTACTTC
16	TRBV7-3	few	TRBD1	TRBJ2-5	CASSLEPGQGKETQYF	TGTGCCAGCAGCCTTGAACCGGGACAGGGGAAAGAGACCCAGTACTTC
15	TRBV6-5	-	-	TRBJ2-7	CASSYSGGPGVEQYF	TGTGCCAGCAGTTACTCTGGCGGTCCCGGGGTGGAGCAGTACTTC
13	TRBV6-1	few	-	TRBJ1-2	CASSADSLYGYTF	TGTGCCAGCAGTGCCGACAGCCTCTATGGCTACACCTTC
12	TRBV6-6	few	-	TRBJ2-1	CASSYVENEQFF	TGTGCCAGCAGTTACGTAGAGAATGAGCAGTTCTTC
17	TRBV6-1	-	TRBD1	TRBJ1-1	CASSKGQGPSRSTEAFF	TGTGCCAGCAGCAAAGGACAGGGACCATCTCGGAGCACTGAAGCTTTCTTT
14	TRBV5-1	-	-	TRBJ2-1	CASSLLLHYNEQFF	TGCGCCAGCAGCTTGCTACTTCACTACAATGAGCAGTTCTTC
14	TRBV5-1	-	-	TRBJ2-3	CASSLSSPRDTQYF	TGCGCCAGCAGCTTGAGCTCCCCGAGAGATACGCAGTATTTT
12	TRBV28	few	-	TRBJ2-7	CASGQNGYEQYF	TGTGCCAGCGGACAAAACGGCTACGAGCAGTACTTC
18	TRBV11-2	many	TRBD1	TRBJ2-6	CASSFSGTGGPGANVLTF	TGTGCCAGCAGCTTCTCCGGGACAGGGGGCCCTGGGGCCAACGTCCTGACTTTC
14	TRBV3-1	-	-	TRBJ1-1	CASSPGHLNTEAFF	TGTGCCAGCAGCCCCGGACATCTGAACACTGAAGCTTTCTTT
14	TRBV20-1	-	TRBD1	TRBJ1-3	CSARTGNSGNTIYF	TGCAGTGCACGGACAGGGAACTCTGGAAACACCATATATTTT
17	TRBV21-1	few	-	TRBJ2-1	CASSKGATSGSYNEQFF	TGTGCCAGCAGCAAAGGGGCGACTAGCGGGAGTTACAATGAGCAGTTCTTC
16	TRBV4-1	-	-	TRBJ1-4	CASSQGTWGTNEKLFF	TGCGCCAGCAGCCAAGGAACCTGGGGAACTAATGAAAAACTGTTTTTT
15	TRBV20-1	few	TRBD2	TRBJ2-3	CSAGYGGANTDTQYF	TGCAGTGCTGGATACGGGGGGGCCAACACAGATACGCAGTATTTT
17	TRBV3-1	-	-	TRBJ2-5	CASSNTRAVLVQETQYF	TGTGCCAGCAGCAACACCAGGGCCGTACTAGTCCAAGAGACCCAGTACTTC
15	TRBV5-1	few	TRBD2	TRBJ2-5	CASSLFLAGQETQYF	TGCGCCAGCAGCTTGTTTCTAGCGGGCCAAGAGACCCAGTACTTC
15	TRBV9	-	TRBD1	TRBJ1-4	CASSAQGAYNEKLFF	TGTGCCAGCAGCGCCCAGGGGGCATATAATGAAAAACTGTTTTTT
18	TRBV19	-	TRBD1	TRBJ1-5	CASSDGGQGRNSNQPQHF	TGTGCCAGTAGCGATGGGGGACAGGGCCGAAATAGCAATCAGCCCCAGCATTTT
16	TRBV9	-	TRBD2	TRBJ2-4	CASSPRLAGYENIQYF	TGTGCCAGCAGCCCCCGACTAGCGGGATATGAAAACATTCAGTACTTC
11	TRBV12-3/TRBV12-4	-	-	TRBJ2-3	CASSPPPTQYF	TGTGCCAGCAGTCCCCCCCCTACGCAGTATTTT
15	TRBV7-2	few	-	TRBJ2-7	CASSSSDWVPYEQYF	TGTGCCAGCAGCTCATCGGACTGGGTCCCCTACGAGCAGTACTTC
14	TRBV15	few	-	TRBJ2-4	CATSRDRDSDIQYF	TGTGCCACCAGCAGAGATCGGGACTCCGACATTCAGTACTTC
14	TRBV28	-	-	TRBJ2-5	CASSLGGPTETQYF	TGTGCCAGCAGTCTGGGGGGACCCACGGAGACCCAGTACTTC
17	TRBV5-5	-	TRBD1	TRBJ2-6	CASSLVGTGVGANVLTF	TGTGCCAGCAGCTTGGTTGGGACAGGGGTTGGGGCCAACGTCCTGACTTTC
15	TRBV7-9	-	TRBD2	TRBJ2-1	CASSLLREGDNEQFF	TGTGCCAGCAGCTTACTCCGGGAGGGCGACAATGAGCAGTTCTTC
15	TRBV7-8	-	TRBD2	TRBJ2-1	CASSFQRLALDEQFF	TGTGCCAGCAGCTTTCAACGACTAGCATTGGATGAGCAGTTCTTC